The 11 T cell receptor beta chains below all came from one sample that was sequenced in a study of shared clonotypes between healthy human individuals. Only in-frame clones appear in the TCRdb table, and some are missing; sequencing was by immunoSEQ multiplex PCR. This table has approximately 320,000 clones, less than 85% appearing once. Sequences were obtained from memory CD4+ T cells sorted from blood. Documented subset: CD45RA-negative fraction. The receptors shown here come from a young man in good health.

The chain combines TRBV9 with TRBJ2-1, with 10 bases aligning to TRBD2. Trimming took 2 bases from V and 9 from J; bases not matched to a gene: 14. The CDR3 runs 17 residues. Looked up from germline, CDR1 is SGDLS and CDR2 is YYNGEE. CDR3 region: CASSVKLLAGESSEQFF. CDR3 bases: TGTGCCAGCAGCGTTAAACTCCTAGCGGGAGAAAGTAGTGAGCAGTTCTTC.

The J gene is TRBJ1-1, the V gene TRBV11-2, with a tentative D call TRBD1 (6 bases). This CDR3 comprises 16 residues. Germline lookup yields CDR1 SGHAT and CDR2 FQNNGV. V was shortened by 5 bases and J by 4 bases, with 20 bases between the two germline ends. The DNA of the CDR3 is TGTGCCAGCAGCCGCGTGGGGGGGGCTTTGAGCACTGAAGCTTTCTTT. Its protein product is CASSRVGGALSTEAFF.

The genes are TRBV2 and TRBJ2-1, with 11 bases that match TRBD2. There are 14 residues in the CDR3. The ends lost 5 bases at V and 8 bases at J; junction bases unmatched: 5. Per germline, CDR1 SNHLY and CDR2 FYNNEI. CDR3 nucleotides: TGTGCCAGCAGTATGCTAGCGGGAGGCTATGAGCAGTTCTTC. Amino acids: CASSMLAGGYEQFF.

V gene TRBV5-4 combines with J gene TRBJ2-3; 12 nucleotides line up with TRBD2. Germline CDR1 reads SGHNT; CDR2 reads YYREEE (reference sequence). V shed 4 bases, J shed 3 bases, and the junction held 12 bases outside the gene matches. The CDR3 is made up of 18 amino acids. The CDR3 DNA follows: TGTGCCAGCAGCCTCAAACGGTCCGGGACTAGCGGGACAGATACGCAGTATTTT. This encodes CASSLKRSGTSGTDTQYF.

The chain employs TRBV2 and TRBJ2-2; a weak D match, TRBD2 (5 bases). The CDR3 covers 17 residues. V was clipped by 0 bases and J by 3 bases, with 14 bases between them. Germline CDR1 and CDR2: SNHLY and FYNNEI. The CDR3 DNA follows: TGTGCCAGCAGTGAAGCGCGTGGGAGTTGGGACACCGGGGAGCTGTTTTTT. As protein: CASSEARGSWDTGELFF. The full variable domain, in which reference TRBV2 and TRBJ2-2 provide the parts outside the CDR3, is EPEVTQTPSHQVTQMGQEVILRCVPISNHLYFYWYRQILGQKVEFLVSFYNNEISEKSEIFDDQFSVERPDGSNFTLKIRSTKLEDSAMYFCASSEARGSWDTGELFFGEGSRLTVL.

The chain is built from TRBV19 and TRBJ2-3; 7 positions agree with TRBD2. The CDR3 consists of 14 residues. Germline V CDR1 and CDR2: LNHDA, SQIVND (reference sequence). The V gene end was trimmed by 3 bases and the J gene end by 6 bases; junction bases not matched to a gene: 6. CDR3 DNA sequence: TGTGCCAGTAGTATGAGGACTAGAGCGGATACGCAGTATTTT. Protein: CASSMRTRADTQYF.

On this clone: This CDR3 is also generated by other DNA sequences in the sample. The rearrangement links TRBV19 to TRBJ2-2; D perhaps matches TRBD1 (6 bases). Trimming cost V 3 bases and J 5 bases, with 7 bases left between them. The CDR3 contains 13 residues. Per the germline V gene, CDR1 is LNHDA and CDR2 is SQIVND (reference sequence). The CDR3: CASSIRGTGELFF. CDR3 DNA: TGTGCCAGTAGTATCAGGGGAACCGGGGAGCTGTTTTTT.

This clone appeared once. The chain recombines TRBV7-8 with TRBJ2-7, with 9 bases that match TRBD2. The CDR3 extends over 15 amino acids. Germline CDR1 SGHVS, CDR2 FQNEAQ. After removal of 1 base from V and 3 bases from J, the junction contained 4 bases not matched to a gene. The CDR3 nucleotides read TGTGCCAGCAGCTTAGTAAGCGGGGGGAGCTACGAGCAGTACTTC. Translating gives CASSLVSGGSYEQYF.

This clone was detected only a few times. The chain joins TRBV5-5 to TRBJ1-2, with 7 bases matching TRBD1. V lost 1 base to trimming and J lost 8 bases; unmatched junction nucleotides: 11. The CDR3 has 15 residues. Germline CDR1 and CDR2: SGHKS and YYEKEE (reference sequence). CDR3 sequence reads: CASSLLGPTGDGYTF. CDR3 nucleotide sequence: TGTGCCAGCAGCTTGCTTGGTCCAACAGGGGACGGCTACACCTTC.

The chain carries TRBV25-1 and TRBJ1-5, with TRBD1 identical over 8 bases. Trimming at V came to 5 bases and at J to 9 bases, leaving 6 bases not matched to a gene. The CDR3 covers 13 residues. Germline V gene sequence: CDR1 MGHDK, CDR2 SYGVNS. In DNA, the CDR3 is TGTGCCAGCAGTCAGGGACAGGAAAGGCCCCAGCATTTT. Protein product: CASSQGQERPQHF.

The gene calls are TRBV27 and TRBJ1-1, with D uncertain. V was cut by 5 bases and J by 0 bases, with 10 bases left in between. The CDR3 has 14 amino acids. The germline CDR1 and CDR2 sequences are MNHEY and SMNVEV (reference sequence). CDR3 nucleotide sequence: TGTGCCAGCAGTAAGAACGGTATGAACACTGAAGCTTTCTTT. Amino acid sequence: CASSKNGMNTEAFF.